This is a list of T cell receptor beta chains from one sample in a study of CD8+ T cells in alopecia areata. The data were produced by immunoSEQ multiplex PCR, yet TCRdb's version contains in-frame clones alone and is incomplete. The data contain 98,000 or so clones, roughly 59% of them singletons. The sequenced sample was CD8+ T cells sorted from blood. These TCRs come from a human donor in good health. Both conserved end residues are part of each CDR3. D genes are given only for firm matches. Clone size, where shown, is once, few, many, or a class for clones that have expanded.

clone_size: .; j_call: TRBJ1-1; d_call: .; v_call: TRBV15; cdr3_nt: TGTGCCACCAGCGATGGGGAGGGGTGGTGGCCTGAAGCTTTCTTT; cdr3_aa: CATSDGEGWWPEAFF
clone_size: .; j_call: TRBJ2-1; d_call: TRBD1; v_call: TRBV29-1; cdr3_nt: TGCAGCGCCAGGGGGCTGATCTCCTACAATGAGCAGTTCTTC; cdr3_aa: CSARGLISYNEQFF
clone_size: .; j_call: TRBJ2-7; d_call: .; v_call: TRBV4-3; cdr3_nt: TGCGCCAGCAGCCACCGAACGACAGGAAGCTCCTACGAGCAGTACTTC; cdr3_aa: CASSHRTTGSSYEQYF
clone_size: .; j_call: TRBJ2-3; d_call: .; v_call: TRBV5-6; cdr3_nt: TGTGCCAGCAGCTTCATCGGGGGCAGCACAGATACGCAGTATTTT; cdr3_aa: CASSFIGGSTDTQYF
clone_size: .; j_call: TRBJ1-2; d_call: .; v_call: TRBV2; cdr3_nt: TGTGCCAGCAGTGAATCAGTGACCCCCCCCCGGGATGGCTACACCTTC; cdr3_aa: CASSESVTPPRDGYTF
clone_size: .; j_call: TRBJ2-1; d_call: .; v_call: TRBV7-9; cdr3_nt: TGTGCCAGCAGCTCACCGGGGGCTTACAATGAGCAGTTCTTC; cdr3_aa: CASSSPGAYNEQFF
clone_size: .; j_call: TRBJ1-2; d_call: TRBD1; v_call: TRBV7-9; cdr3_nt: TGTGCCAGCAGCCTCACCGGGACAGGGTGGGATGGCTACACCTTC; cdr3_aa: CASSLTGTGWDGYTF
clone_size: .; j_call: TRBJ2-3; d_call: .; v_call: TRBV18; cdr3_nt: TGTGCCAGCTCACCACCGACTCATACGCAGTATTTT; cdr3_aa: CASSPPTHTQYF
clone_size: few; j_call: TRBJ2-7; d_call: .; v_call: TRBV29-1; cdr3_nt: TGCAGCGTTGAAGATGGCATTAACTCCTACGAGCAGTACTTC; cdr3_aa: CSVEDGINSYEQYF
clone_size: .; j_call: TRBJ2-5; d_call: TRBD2; v_call: TRBV4-1; cdr3_nt: TGCGCCAGCAGCCAAGACTCTAGCGGGGGCCTACAAGAGACCCAGTACTTC; cdr3_aa: CASSQDSSGGLQETQYF
clone_size: .; j_call: TRBJ2-6; d_call: .; v_call: TRBV4-2; cdr3_nt: TGTGCCAGCAGCCGGACGGACGGGGCCAACGTCCTGACTTTC; cdr3_aa: CASSRTDGANVLTF
clone_size: few; j_call: TRBJ2-7; d_call: .; v_call: TRBV7-7; cdr3_nt: TGTGCTAGCACCTTCATACACGAGCAGTACTTC; cdr3_aa: CASTFIHEQYF
clone_size: .; j_call: TRBJ2-4; d_call: TRBD2; v_call: TRBV28; cdr3_nt: TGTGCCAGCAGTTTGGGGGGGGTGATCGCCAAAAACATTCAGTACTTC; cdr3_aa: CASSLGGVIAKNIQYF
clone_size: .; j_call: TRBJ2-2; d_call: TRBD1; v_call: TRBV29-1; cdr3_nt: TGCAGCGTTTACAGGGGTGACACCGGGGAGCTGTTTTTT; cdr3_aa: CSVYRGDTGELFF
clone_size: .; j_call: TRBJ2-7; d_call: TRBD2; v_call: TRBV13; cdr3_nt: TGTGCCAGCAGCTCCGGGACTAGCGGGGACAAGCAGTACTTC; cdr3_aa: CASSSGTSGDKQYF
clone_size: .; j_call: TRBJ2-3; d_call: TRBD1; v_call: TRBV30; cdr3_nt: TGTGCCTGGACGGGACAGAGCACAGATACGCAGTATTTT; cdr3_aa: CAWTGQSTDTQYF
clone_size: few; j_call: TRBJ1-1; d_call: .; v_call: TRBV5-1; cdr3_nt: TGCGCCAGCAGCTTGGGAGGGACGCGCACTGAAGCTTTCTTT; cdr3_aa: CASSLGGTRTEAFF
clone_size: .; j_call: TRBJ2-1; d_call: TRBD1; v_call: TRBV6-4; cdr3_nt: TGTGCCAGCGGTCTCGGGACAGGGGGCGGTGAGCAGTTCTTC; cdr3_aa: CASGLGTGGGEQFF
clone_size: .; j_call: TRBJ2-7; d_call: .; v_call: TRBV5-1; cdr3_nt: TGCGCCAGCAGGGCGGGACAGAGCCCTTCCTACGAGCAGTACTTC; cdr3_aa: CASRAGQSPSYEQYF
clone_size: .; j_call: TRBJ2-1; d_call: TRBD2; v_call: TRBV9; cdr3_nt: TGTGCCAGCACCAAGGGAGGGTCCCGCTCCTACAATGAGCAGTTCTTC; cdr3_aa: CASTKGGSRSYNEQFF
clone_size: .; j_call: TRBJ1-2; d_call: .; v_call: TRBV29-1; cdr3_nt: TGCAGCGTTGTGGTTCGTGATGGCTACACCTTC; cdr3_aa: CSVVVRDGYTF
clone_size: .; j_call: TRBJ2-1; d_call: .; v_call: TRBV7-2; cdr3_nt: TGTGCCAGCAGCCCAGAAGCAGGAGCTTCCCTCTATGAGCAGTTCTTC; cdr3_aa: CASSPEAGASLYEQFF